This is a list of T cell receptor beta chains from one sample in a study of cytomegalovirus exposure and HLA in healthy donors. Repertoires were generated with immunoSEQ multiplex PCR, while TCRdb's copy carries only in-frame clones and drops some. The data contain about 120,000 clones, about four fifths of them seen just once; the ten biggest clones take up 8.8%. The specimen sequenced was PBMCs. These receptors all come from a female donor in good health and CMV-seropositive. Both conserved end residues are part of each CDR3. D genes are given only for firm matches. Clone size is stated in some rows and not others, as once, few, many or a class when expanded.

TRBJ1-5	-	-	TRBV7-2	TGTGCCAGCAGCTTAGATGCGGAGCCCCAGCATTTT	CASSLDAEPQHF
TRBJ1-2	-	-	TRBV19	TGTGCCAGTAAGATGGGTGGACTTTTACAGGGCCACTATGGCTACACCTTC	CASKMGGLLQGHYGYTF
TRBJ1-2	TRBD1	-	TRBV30	TGTGCCTGGGGGGGCCCACAGGGGCGGGGAGGCTACACCTTC	CAWGGPQGRGGYTF
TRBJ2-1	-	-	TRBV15	TGTGCCACCAGCAGAGATCGGGGGTATGAGCAGTTCTTC	CATSRDRGYEQFF
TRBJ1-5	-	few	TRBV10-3	TGTGCCATCAGTGGTCCCAGTCAGCCCCAGCATTTT	CAISGPSQPQHF
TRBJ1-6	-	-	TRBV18	TGTGCCAGCTCACCGTCTTGGGCCAAACAGGTTTCTAATTCACCCCTCCACTTT	CASSPSWAKQVSNSPLHF
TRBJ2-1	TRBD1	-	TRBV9	TGTGCCAGCAGCGTAGCGACAGGGGGATACAATGAGCAGTTCTTC	CASSVATGGYNEQFF
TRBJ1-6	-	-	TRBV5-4	TGTGCCAGCAGCTTTCCAGGATCGAATTCACCCCTCCACTTT	CASSFPGSNSPLHF
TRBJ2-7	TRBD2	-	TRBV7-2	TGTGCCAGCAGCTTGGGGGTAGCGGGGGGGGGCTACGAGCAGTACTTC	CASSLGVAGGGYEQYF
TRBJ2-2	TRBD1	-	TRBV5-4	TGTGCCAGCGGTAGACAGGGAGTAAACACCGGGGAGCTGTTTTTT	CASGRQGVNTGELFF
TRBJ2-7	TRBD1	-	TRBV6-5	TGTGCCAGCAGTTACTCCACCGGGACAGGACCCTACGAGCAGTACTTC	CASSYSTGTGPYEQYF
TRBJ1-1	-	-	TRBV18	TGTGCCAGCTCACGCAGCGATTATACTGAAGCTTTCTTT	CASSRSDYTEAFF
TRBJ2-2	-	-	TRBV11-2	TGTGCCAGCAGCTTAGGCCGACAGGGGGAGCTGTTTTTT	CASSLGRQGELFF
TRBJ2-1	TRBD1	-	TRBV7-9	TGTGCCAGCAGCTCTACCGGGACAGGGGGCAGTGAGCAGTTCTTC	CASSSTGTGGSEQFF
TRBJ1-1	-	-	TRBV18	TGTGCCAGCTTCCCAATGGAGGGGCTGGAAGCTTTCTTT	CASFPMEGLEAFF